A selection of T cell receptor beta chains follows, all from one sample in a study of blood T cell repertoires in COVID-19. Measured with immunoSEQ multiplex PCR; TCRdb has only the in-frame clones, and not every one. This sample has around 330,000 clones; around 85% occur once, and the top ten carry 1.9%. Sequenced input: PBMCs or T cells enriched from blood (not recorded which). The receptors were sampled from a woman in her 30s who had been exposed to COVID-19. Each CDR3 is given with its conserved first and last residue. D genes are given only for firm matches. Only some rows state a clone size, as once, few, many or a class for expanded clones.

cdr3_nt	cdr3_aa	v_call	j_call	clone_size	d_call
TGTGCCAGCAGCCGGGGACAGGGAGGGCACTATGGCTACACCTTC	CASSRGQGGHYGYTF	TRBV7-2	TRBJ1-2	-	TRBD1
TGTGCCAGCAGCTTGGATCCCCCCCGCACAGGGGGCAATGAGCAGTTCTTC	CASSLDPPRTGGNEQFF	TRBV5-4	TRBJ2-1	once	TRBD1
TGTGCCAGCGGACTTAGCTACGCACAGTATTTT	CASGLSYAQYF	TRBV12-3/TRBV12-4	TRBJ2-3	-	-
TGTGCCTGGAGTCCCGACAGTAACTATGGCTACACCTTC	CAWSPDSNYGYTF	TRBV30	TRBJ1-2	-	-
TGTGCCAGCAGCTCCAGGGGGCTTAGCACAGATACGCAGTATTTT	CASSSRGLSTDTQYF	TRBV5-4	TRBJ2-3	-	TRBD1
TGTGCCAGTACCGATAAACGGCAGCCCCAGCATTTT	CASTDKRQPQHF	TRBV19	TRBJ1-5	-	-
TGTGCCACTCTACACGGGGATCAGCCCCAGCATTTT	CATLHGDQPQHF	TRBV24-1	TRBJ1-5	-	-
TGTGCCAGCAGCCTAGGAAATAATCAGCCCCAGCATTTT	CASSLGNNQPQHF	TRBV6-5	TRBJ1-5	-	-
TGTGCCAGCAGCTTGGGGGACTTTCAAGAGACCCAGTACTTC	CASSLGDFQETQYF	TRBV5-4	TRBJ2-5	once	-
TGTGCCAGCAGACCTCCGGGACAGGCTTCAGAGACCCAGTACTTC	CASRPPGQASETQYF	TRBV28	TRBJ2-5	-	TRBD1
TGTGCCACCAGTGAACACAGGGGTTTTACCCGTGAAGCTTTCTTT	CATSEHRGFTREAFF	TRBV24-1	TRBJ1-1	few	TRBD1
TGCGCCAGCAGCTTGGATGGGGGGAGAAATTCACCCCTCCACTTT	CASSLDGGRNSPLHF	TRBV5-1	TRBJ1-6	-	-
TGTGCCAGCAGTTTATGGCAGACCTACGAGCAGTACTTC	CASSLWQTYEQYF	TRBV12-3/TRBV12-4	TRBJ2-7	once	-
TGTGCCAGTAGTATACTAACAGGTGCTAACTATGGCTACACCTTC	CASSILTGANYGYTF	TRBV19	TRBJ1-2	-	-
TGTGCCAGCAGCTTAGGCGGGGCGTCCAACACTGAAGCTTTCTTT	CASSLGGASNTEAFF	TRBV7-8	TRBJ1-1	-	-
TGTGCCAGCAGCGCGGACAGTTTGTATGGCTACACCTTC	CASSADSLYGYTF	TRBV5-6	TRBJ1-2	-	-
TGTGCCAGCAGCATTGACAGGTTTCAAGGAGAAAAACTGTTTTTT	CASSIDRFQGEKLFF	TRBV7-2	TRBJ1-4	-	-
TGTGCCAGCAGGGACGGACAGGGCTCCTATGGCTACACCTTC	CASRDGQGSYGYTF	TRBV28	TRBJ1-2	-	TRBD1
TGTGCCAGCAGCGTAGGGGCCGGGACAATGAACACTGAAGCTTTCTTT	CASSVGAGTMNTEAFF	TRBV9	TRBJ1-1	-	-
TGCGCCAGCAGCTTGGATGGGACAAGCTTCACAGATACGCAGTATTTT	CASSLDGTSFTDTQYF	TRBV5-1	TRBJ2-3	-	-
TGTGCCAGCAGCGGGGGGCCAGCGGGACGATATTCCTACGAGCAGTACTTC	CASSGGPAGRYSYEQYF	TRBV5-4	TRBJ2-7	-	-
TGTGCCACCAGCCTCGGGGGGTCGAACACTGAAGCTTTCTTT	CATSLGGSNTEAFF	TRBV15	TRBJ1-1	-	-
TGTGCCAGCTCTAGCGGGGGGATAAATGAGCAGTTCTTC	CASSSGGINEQFF	TRBV2	TRBJ2-1	few	TRBD2
TGTGCCAGCAGTCCCCAGGGTGAGTATGAGCAGTTCTTC	CASSPQGEYEQFF	TRBV12-3/TRBV12-4	TRBJ2-1	-	-